The rows below give T cell receptor beta chains drawn from one sample of a study of blood T cell repertoires in COVID-19. The repertoire was sequenced with immunoSEQ multiplex PCR; TCRdb's copy has only in-frame clones and lacks some. This sample has about 150,000 clones; 84% occur once, and the top ten carry roughly 15%. What was sequenced was peripheral blood. The receptor set was obtained from a man aged 18 to 29 with active or convalescent COVID-19. Each CDR3 is given with its conserved first and last residue. Each record gives: CDR3 protein, J gene, clone size, V gene. Size is stated for part of the rows, as once, few or many counts, or as a class when the clone is expanded.

CDR3aa: CASSQAAPGLAGGYTGELFF
j_gene: TRBJ2-2
abundance: -
v_gene: TRBV4-3

CDR3aa: CASSYSTGTGGYEQYF
j_gene: TRBJ2-7
abundance: few
v_gene: TRBV6-5

CDR3aa: CASSDGGAMNTEAFF
j_gene: TRBJ1-1
abundance: -
v_gene: TRBV10-1

CDR3aa: CASTTQGGNQPQHF
j_gene: TRBJ1-5
abundance: -
v_gene: TRBV2

CDR3aa: CASSPRLAGYEQYF
j_gene: TRBJ2-7
abundance: -
v_gene: TRBV4-1

CDR3aa: CASRPLSGEGQPQHF
j_gene: TRBJ1-5
abundance: once
v_gene: TRBV5-1

CDR3aa: CASSLAGTGTRGYGYTF
j_gene: TRBJ1-2
abundance: -
v_gene: TRBV5-1

CDR3aa: CASSRDKTGNTIYF
j_gene: TRBJ1-3
abundance: -
v_gene: TRBV7-2

CDR3aa: CASTPGTGGAGGYTF
j_gene: TRBJ1-2
abundance: -
v_gene: TRBV28

CDR3aa: CASSHERGVSTDTQYF
j_gene: TRBJ2-3
abundance: -
v_gene: TRBV4-1

CDR3aa: CASSQIHRDREKLFF
j_gene: TRBJ1-4
abundance: -
v_gene: TRBV4-2

CDR3aa: CASSGRGVNQPQHF
j_gene: TRBJ1-5
abundance: -
v_gene: TRBV2

CDR3aa: CASNPGLAGARTDTQYF
j_gene: TRBJ2-3
abundance: -
v_gene: TRBV19

CDR3aa: CAISDSAGTGQYF
j_gene: TRBJ2-7
abundance: few
v_gene: TRBV10-3

CDR3aa: CATSDGRVDTGELFF
j_gene: TRBJ2-2
abundance: many
v_gene: TRBV24-1

CDR3aa: CASSPQTGVTYEQYF
j_gene: TRBJ2-7
abundance: few
v_gene: TRBV7-2

CDR3aa: CASSLGGQANSPLHF
j_gene: TRBJ1-6
abundance: -
v_gene: TRBV6-5

CDR3aa: CASTRGARSTGELFF
j_gene: TRBJ2-2
abundance: -
v_gene: TRBV7-8

CDR3aa: CASSQRTSGRGETQYF
j_gene: TRBJ2-5
abundance: -
v_gene: TRBV3-1/TRBV3-2

CDR3aa: CATGTGNQPQHF
j_gene: TRBJ1-5
abundance: once
v_gene: TRBV2

CDR3aa: CASSPQNRRRYNTEAFF
j_gene: TRBJ1-1
abundance: -
v_gene: TRBV18

CDR3aa: CASRKLAGGQMGTDMQYF
j_gene: TRBJ2-3
abundance: -
v_gene: TRBV2

CDR3aa: CATSRGGTHEQFF
j_gene: TRBJ2-1
abundance: -
v_gene: TRBV15

CDR3aa: CASSLDRDGRDGGYTF
j_gene: TRBJ1-2
abundance: few
v_gene: TRBV11-2

CDR3aa: CASSLSGRAGYQPQHF
j_gene: TRBJ1-5
abundance: -
v_gene: TRBV27

CDR3aa: CASSPYSGTAYEQYF
j_gene: TRBJ2-7
abundance: -
v_gene: TRBV7-2

CDR3aa: CASTTRVGGKTQYF
j_gene: TRBJ2-5
abundance: -
v_gene: TRBV7-7

CDR3aa: CASSLMGLAASYNEQFF
j_gene: TRBJ2-1
abundance: -
v_gene: TRBV7-3

CDR3aa: CASSAPTGDSGNTIYF
j_gene: TRBJ1-3
abundance: -
v_gene: TRBV5-4

CDR3aa: CASSLGLPSNYGYTF
j_gene: TRBJ1-2
abundance: -
v_gene: TRBV7-8

CDR3aa: CASSARTGTSTGELFF
j_gene: TRBJ2-2
abundance: -
v_gene: TRBV7-7

CDR3aa: CASSEASGYNEQFF
j_gene: TRBJ2-1
abundance: medium-sized
v_gene: TRBV6-1

CDR3aa: CSVELLTSSRQFF
j_gene: TRBJ2-1
abundance: -
v_gene: TRBV29-1

CDR3aa: CASSPIAGTSGYEQYF
j_gene: TRBJ2-7
abundance: few
v_gene: TRBV7-9

CDR3aa: CASSLGGGERYEQYF
j_gene: TRBJ2-7
abundance: -
v_gene: TRBV11-3

CDR3aa: CASSENPGTTYEQYF
j_gene: TRBJ2-7
abundance: -
v_gene: TRBV7-3

CDR3aa: CASSRVRQTEAFF
j_gene: TRBJ1-1
abundance: few
v_gene: TRBV28

CDR3aa: CASTSQVSQPQHF
j_gene: TRBJ1-5
abundance: -
v_gene: TRBV6-5

CDR3aa: CATTFGTAGYTF
j_gene: TRBJ1-2
abundance: -
v_gene: TRBV6-5

CDR3aa: CASRWTGGADGYTF
j_gene: TRBJ1-2
abundance: once
v_gene: TRBV28

CDR3aa: CASSFRGDRRNGYTF
j_gene: TRBJ1-2
abundance: -
v_gene: TRBV28

CDR3aa: CASSEFLAGTGTYEQYF
j_gene: TRBJ2-7
abundance: -
v_gene: TRBV4-1

CDR3aa: CASPGSLGTATYLINNEQFF
j_gene: TRBJ2-1
abundance: -
v_gene: TRBV6-4

CDR3aa: CAWSVGGRRSDTQYF
j_gene: TRBJ2-3
abundance: -
v_gene: TRBV30

CDR3aa: CASSIGQRGGYTF
j_gene: TRBJ1-2
abundance: -
v_gene: TRBV19

CDR3aa: CASSYSAGGTNTEAFF
j_gene: TRBJ1-1
abundance: -
v_gene: TRBV6-5

CDR3aa: CASSQIDRDAAFF
j_gene: TRBJ1-1
abundance: -
v_gene: TRBV14

CDR3aa: CASSTRPGTQYF
j_gene: TRBJ2-5
abundance: -
v_gene: TRBV2

CDR3aa: CASSIGEYTEAFF
j_gene: TRBJ1-1
abundance: -
v_gene: TRBV19

CDR3aa: CARSPDTPLGANVLTF
j_gene: TRBJ2-6
abundance: -
v_gene: TRBV5-3